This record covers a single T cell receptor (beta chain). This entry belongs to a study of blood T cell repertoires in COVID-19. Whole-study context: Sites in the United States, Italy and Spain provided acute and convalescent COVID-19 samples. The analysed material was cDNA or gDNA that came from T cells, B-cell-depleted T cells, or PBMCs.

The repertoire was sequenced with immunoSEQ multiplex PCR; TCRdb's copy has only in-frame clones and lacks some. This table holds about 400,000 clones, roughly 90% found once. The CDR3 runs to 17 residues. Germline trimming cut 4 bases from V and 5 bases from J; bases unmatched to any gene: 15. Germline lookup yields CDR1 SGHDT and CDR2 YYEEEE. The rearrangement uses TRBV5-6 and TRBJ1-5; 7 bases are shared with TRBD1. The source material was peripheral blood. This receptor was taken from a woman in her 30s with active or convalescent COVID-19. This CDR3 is CASSREQGSGLDQPQHF. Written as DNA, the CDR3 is TGTGCCAGCAGCAGGGAACAGGGGTCTGGTCTTGATCAGCCCCAGCATTTT.